Presented here are 14 T cell receptor beta chains from one specimen sequenced in a study of graft-versus-host responses after intestinal transplantation. Profiling relied on immunoSEQ multiplex PCR, and the TCRdb table lists in-frame clones only, not all of them. The sample has some 140,000 clones; around 90% are singletons. Antigens of these TCRs are unknown. The sequences come from unstimulated CD4+ T cells sorted from spleen or lymph node cells, collected before intestinal transplant. The receptors here all came from a human donor who received an intestinal transplant.

The chain links TRBV25-1 to TRBJ1-4; TRBD1 might be the D (5 bases). The CDR3 is made up of 14 amino acids. CDR1 and CDR2 (germline): MGHDK, SYGVNS. V lost 8 bases and J 8 bases, leaving 18 bases between the germline ends. CDR3 nucleotide sequence: TGTGCCAGCGACAGCGGTGTAAGAGGGGAAAAACTGTTTTTT. Translation: CASDSGVRGEKLFF.

The V gene is TRBV9, the J gene TRBJ2-3; 8 bases fit TRBD2. The germline V gene encodes CDR1 SGDLS and CDR2 YYNGEE. The V gene end was trimmed by 6 bases and the J gene end by 0 bases; junction bases not matched to a gene: 15. The CDR3 totals 18 residues. For the CDR3, the DNA is TGTGCCAGCACCCGTAGAGTTCCTAGCGGGCTAAGCACAGATACGCAGTATTTT. Amino acid sequence: CASTRRVPSGLSTDTQYF.

The gene calls are TRBV6-6 and TRBJ2-1, with no clear D. The germline V gene encodes CDR1 MNHNY and CDR2 SVGAGI (reference sequence). V lost 0 bases and J lost 4, with 7 bases in between. The CDR3 runs to 14 residues. CDR3 nucleotides: TGTGCCAGCAGTTACTCGCTCCGATACAATGAGCAGTTCTTC. Translating gives CASSYSLRYNEQFF.

The chain links TRBV7-9 to TRBJ2-7; TRBD1 is a possible D gene (5 bases). This CDR3 has 12 amino acids. CDR1 and CDR2 (germline): SEHNR, FQNEAQ (reference sequence). V gave up 4 bases and J gave up 7 bases, with 11 bases separating them. The CDR3 region has the DNA TGTGCCAGCAGCTCGACAGTAAAGGAGCAGTACTTC. Translation: CASSSTVKEQYF.

The rearrangement links TRBV5-1 to TRBJ2-2, with D unresolved. V was trimmed by 4 bases and J by 3 bases, leaving 13 bases between them. CDR1 SGHRS and CDR2 YFSETQ come from the germline V gene. The CDR3 runs to 15 residues. CDR3 DNA: TGCGCCAGCAGCATTAGTCAGCATGACACCGGGGAGCTGTTTTTT. Amino acids: CASSISQHDTGELFF.

V usage is TRBV19 and J usage is TRBJ2-7; no clear D gene. CDR3 length: 14 amino acids. Trimming cost V 3 bases and J 5 bases, with 14 bases left between them. Per the germline V gene, CDR1 is LNHDA and CDR2 is SQIVND (reference sequence). This CDR3 reads CASSISPLTDEQYF. Written as DNA, the CDR3 is TGTGCCAGTAGTATCTCCCCCTTGACCGACGAGCAGTACTTC.

The chain joins TRBV7-2 to TRBJ1-2, with 12 bases that match TRBD1. The CDR3 extends over 13 amino acids. With V trimmed by 0 bases and J by 12 bases, 2 bases remained unmatched. CDR1 SGHTA and CDR2 FQGNSA come from the germline V gene. The CDR3 nucleotides are TGTGCCAGCAGCTTAGCTGGGACAGGGGGCAACACCTTC. Translation gives CASSLAGTGGNTF.

The CDR3 spells CAWSAGSGKYEQYF. CDR3 in DNA: TGTGCCTGGAGTGCGGGATCTGGGAAATACGAGCAGTACTTC. The V and J genes are TRBV30 and TRBJ2-7; tentative D call: TRBD2 (5 bases). This CDR3 contains 14 residues. CDR1 is GTSNPN and CDR2 is SVGIG in the germline V gene (reference sequence). Trimming shortened V by 1 base and J by 4 bases, and 14 bases separated the two germline ends. Looking up the rest from reference TRBV30 and TRBJ2-7 gives the full variable domain: SQTIHQWPATLVQPVGSPLSLECTVEGTSNPNLYWYRQAAGRGLQLLFYSVGIGQISSEVPQNLSASRPQDRQFILSSKKLLLSDSGFYLCAWSAGSGKYEQYFGPGTRLTVT.

The chain employs TRBV27 and TRBJ2-4; D unresolved. Looked up from germline, CDR1 is MNHEY and CDR2 is SMNVEV (reference sequence). This CDR3 spans 15 amino acids. Trimming removed 2 bases at V and 3 bases at J, with 11 bases between. CDR3 nucleotides: TGTGCCAGCAGTTTAACGACACCTGACAAAAACATTCAGTACTTC. Protein sequence: CASSLTTPDKNIQYF.

This clone appeared once. Here the CDR3 reads CASSLGLAGQETQYF. The CDR3, as DNA: TGTGCCAGCAGTTTGGGACTAGCGGGGCAAGAGACCCAGTACTTC. The chain carries TRBV6-6 and TRBJ2-5, with TRBD2 matching over 13 bases. Trimming took 4 bases from V and 2 from J; bases not matched to a gene: 1. There are 15 residues in the CDR3. Looked up from germline, CDR1 is MNHNY and CDR2 is SVGAGI (reference sequence).

Only one count was recorded for this clone. The chain couples TRBV12-5 to TRBJ2-1; D is possibly TRBD2 (5 bases). V was pared by 2 bases and J by 6 bases, with 14 bases between. CDR1 is LGHNT and CDR2 is FRNRAP in the germline V gene. The CDR3 runs to 15 residues. The CDR3 spells CASGLMRAPGNEQFF. The CDR3 DNA sequence: TGTGCTAGTGGTTTGATGAGGGCTCCGGGCAATGAGCAGTTCTTC.

The gene calls are TRBV5-8 and TRBJ2-7, with TRBD2 matching 7 bases. The CDR3 length is 12 residues. The germline CDR1 and CDR2 sequences are SGHTS and YDEGEE. The junction had 1 base not matched to a gene; V was cut back by 0 bases and J by 7 bases. CDR3 nucleotide sequence: TGTGCCAGCAGCTTGGCGGGGGGAGAGCAGTACTTC. This sequence encodes CASSLAGGEQYF.

The V and J genes are TRBV6-1 and TRBJ1-2; the D gene is possibly TRBD1 (5 bases). The CDR3 covers 13 residues. CDR1 and CDR2 from the germline V gene are MNHNS and SASEGT. The V and J ends lost 6 bases and 6 bases respectively, with 14 bases between them. This CDR3 reads CASSVKPGHGYTF. The CDR3 nucleotides are TGTGCCAGCAGCGTAAAACCAGGGCATGGCTACACCTTC.

This chain joins TRBV4-1 and TRBJ1-1; D gene unclear. This CDR3 comprises 14 residues. Trimming stripped 1 base from V and 2 bases from J, with 8 bases between. Per germline, CDR1 MGHRA and CDR2 YSYEKL. CDR3 protein: CASSQVISNTEAFF. For the CDR3, the DNA is TGCGCCAGCAGCCAAGTTATCAGTAACACTGAAGCTTTCTTT.